The sequence of this T cell receptor (beta chain) was determined in a study of T cell responses to AZD1222 COVID-19 vaccine. Notes on the study in general: The donor cohort was predominantly white British with a female majority, and clonal diversity may have been underestimated. Only after the peak T cell response were repertoires sampled.

On this clone: Its antigen remains unknown.

Assay used: immunoSEQ multiplex PCR; TCRdb lists only in-frame clones, some missing. There are over 100,000 clones in the sample; 65% to 90% occur only once, and about a fifth lies in the top ten. The sequence was collected from an adult in good health. Sequenced material: peripheral blood, taken on day 0 of AZD1222 vaccination.

As DNA, the CDR3 is TGCGCCAGCAGAGCTGACAGGGCTGGAAACACCATATATTTT. It is translated as CASRADRAGNTIYF. The J gene is TRBJ1-3, the V gene TRBV5-1; 7 bases line up with TRBD1. The CDR3 sequence is 14 residues long. V dropped 5 bases and J dropped 2; count of bases not matched to a gene: 4. CDR1 is SGHRS and CDR2 is YFSETQ in the germline V gene.